This TCR beta chain was identified in a study of OX40 agonist ivuxolimab in advanced cancers. In the study overall: The patients' treatment was ivuxolimab, an agonistic anti-OX40 (CD134) antibody. Eligibility admitted prior anti-PD-1, anti-PD-L1 or anti-CTLA-4 therapy; around 41% had some.

The V gene end was trimmed by 4 bases and the J gene end by 2 bases; junction bases not matched to a gene: 5. CDR1 and CDR2 from the germline V gene are MNHNS and SASEGT. The CDR3 totals 14 residues. Concerning this clone: As yet, its antigen is unknown.

Sequencing was performed with immunoSEQ multiplex PCR; in TCRdb, only in-frame clones are kept and a portion is missing. The sample lists about 38,000 clones, 82% occurring once. Study-level results: Clonal expansion by week 6 occurred in CD4+ and CD8+ blood T cells (at 0.1 to 3.0 mg/kg). The mean number of expanded clones was higher in CD8+ T cells than in CD4+.

The V gene is TRBV6-1, the J gene TRBJ2-7; 7 nucleotides agree with TRBD1. The material sequenced was CD4+ or CD8+ T cells sorted from blood, taken in a trial of the OX40 agonist ivuxolimab. The source of this sequence is an adult with an advanced solid tumor such as melanoma, head and neck, liver or kidney cancer. CDR3 in DNA: TGTGCCAGCAGTGCGAAGCAGGGGGCCTACGAGCAGTACTTC. It encodes CASSAKQGAYEQYF.